A single sample gave rise to the 25 T cell receptor beta chains below, sequenced in a study of cytomegalovirus exposure and HLA in healthy donors. Primers for the PCR totalled 60 Vbeta and 13 Jbeta. Sequencing was performed with immunoSEQ multiplex PCR; in TCRdb, only in-frame clones are kept and a portion is missing. Among fewer than 250,000 clones listed, around 82% were seen once. The source material was PBMCs. The receptors here all came from a woman in her 30s in good health and CMV-seropositive.

The chain combines TRBV6-5 with TRBJ2-3; 7 bases match TRBD1. This CDR3 is 16 amino acids long. V lost 0 bases to trimming and J lost 2 bases; unmatched junction nucleotides: 5. Germline CDR1 is MNHEY and CDR2 is SVGAGI. The CDR3 DNA follows: TGTGCCAGCAGTTACTCGCGCAGGGGGTACACAGATACGCAGTATTTT. Amino acids: CASSYSRRGYTDTQYF.

In this sample, this clone turned up a few times. V gene TRBV5-6 combines with J gene TRBJ2-5, with D possibly matching TRBD1 (6 bases). CDR1 is SGHDT and CDR2 is YYEEEE in the germline V gene. V was shortened by 4 bases and J by 4 bases, with 14 bases between the two germline ends. The CDR3 length is 14 residues. CDR3 sequence (DNA): TGTGCCAGCAGCACCTCCTGGGGGCGAGAGACCCAGTACTTC. Residues: CASSTSWGRETQYF. The full variable domain, in which reference TRBV5-6 and TRBJ2-5 provide the parts outside the CDR3, is DAGVTQSPTHLIKTRGQQVTLRCSPKSGHDTVSWYQQALGQGPQFIFQYYEEEERQRGNFPDRFSGHQFPNYSSELNVNALLLGDSALYLCASSTSWGRETQYFGPGTRLLVL.

This clone was seen only a few times. This chain uses TRBV29-1 with TRBJ2-1; D perhaps matches TRBD2 (6 bases). Germline V lookup: CDR1 SQVTM, CDR2 ANQGSEA. V was shortened by 4 bases and J by 6 bases, with 10 bases between the two germline ends. The CDR3 contains 12 residues. As DNA, the CDR3 is TGCAGCGTTGGTGAGACTAGCAATGAGCAGTTCTTC. It specifies CSVGETSNEQFF.

The V and J genes are TRBV28 and TRBJ1-5; the D gene is possibly TRBD1 (5 bases). CDR3 length equals 15 residues. Germline V gene lookup returns CDR1 MDHEN and CDR2 SYDVKM. The germline V and J ends were trimmed by 2 bases and 2 bases, with 10 bases remaining between them. The DNA for the CDR3 is TGTGCCAGCAGTTTACCAGGGTTGGGCAATCAGCCCCAGCATTTT. Its protein product is CASSLPGLGNQPQHF.

V usage is TRBV28 and J usage is TRBJ2-2, with TRBD2 matching 8 bases. V shed 5 bases, J shed 6 bases, and the junction held 5 bases outside the gene matches. The CDR3 spans 14 residues. The germline CDR1 and CDR2 sequences are MDHEN and SYDVKM. CDR3 sequence: CASSPGLAAGELFF. The CDR3 nucleotides read TGTGCCAGCAGTCCAGGACTAGCTGCCGGGGAGCTGTTTTTT.

The rearrangement joins TRBV6-5 to TRBJ2-5, with TRBD1 matching over 7 bases. The J call may be mistaken, given a closer DNA end match to TRBJ2-7. The CDR3 totals 14 residues. From germline, CDR1 is MNHEY and CDR2 SVGAGI. The CDR3 loop reads CASSPGQSSYEQYF. The CDR3 DNA reads as TGTGCCAGCAGTCCGGGACAGAGCTCCTACGAGCAGTACTTC.

This chain links TRBV7-3 with TRBJ2-1, with D hard to call. Germline-derived CDR1 and CDR2 are SGHTA and FQGTGA. V shed 6 bases and J shed 0 bases, with 6 bases lying between them. The CDR3 extends over 13 amino acids. CDR3 bases: TGTGCCAGCAGTCCGAGCTCCTACAATGAGCAGTTCTTC. Its protein is CASSPSSYNEQFF.

This sequence joins TRBV9 and TRBJ1-1, with D hard to call. The V and J ends lost 4 bases and 1 base respectively, with 17 bases between them. Per germline, CDR1 SGDLS and CDR2 YYNGEE. The CDR3 loop spans 16 amino acids. CDR3 DNA: TGTGCCAGCAGCCCTGGCGAGCAGGAAGAGAACACTGAAGCTTTCTTT. This translates into CASSPGEQEENTEAFF.

This clone was detected only once. The chain is built from TRBV5-1 and TRBJ1-4, with 8 bases that match TRBD1. This CDR3 has 15 residues. The V and J ends lost 4 bases and 8 bases, in that order; junction bases with no gene match: 10. Germline assignment: CDR1 SGHRS and CDR2 YFSETQ. The CDR3 spells CASSAEQGDGEKLFF. DNA for the CDR3: TGCGCCAGCAGCGCGGAACAGGGGGATGGAGAAAAACTGTTTTTT.

The chain employs TRBV12-5 and TRBJ2-7, with TRBD1 as a possible D gene (6 bases). Germline CDR1 reads LGHNT; CDR2 reads FRNRAP. The ends were cut back, 5 bases at V and 0 bases at J, with 8 bases in the middle. The CDR3 covers 13 residues. CDR3 sequence: CASGTGNSYEQYF. The CDR3 nucleotides read TGTGCTAGTGGTACAGGGAACTCCTACGAGCAGTACTTC.

The V gene is TRBV10-3, the J gene TRBJ1-5; D is uncertain. V gave up 3 bases and J gave up 6 bases, with 6 bases separating them. The CDR3 is made up of 12 amino acids. Germline loops: CDR1 ENHRY, CDR2 SYGVKD. The CDR3 sequence: CAISDRFQPQHF. CDR3 nucleotides: TGTGCCATCAGTGACAGATTTCAGCCCCAGCATTTT.

The V call is TRBV11-3, the J call TRBJ2-7, with a weak D call TRBD1 (7 bases). V shed 5 bases and J shed 2 bases, with 13 bases lying between them. Germline CDR1 and CDR2: SGHNT and YENEEA. This CDR3 is built from 14 residues. The chain's CDR3 is CASSRGTVTYEQYF. DNA for the CDR3: TGTGCCAGCAGCCGGGGGACAGTTACCTACGAGCAGTACTTC.

V is TRBV30 and J is TRBJ1-3, with D uncertain. CDR1 and CDR2 (germline): GTSNPN, SVGIG (reference sequence). V was shortened by 0 bases and J by 0 bases, with 9 bases between the two germline ends. This CDR3 region has 15 residues. The CDR3 DNA reads as TGTGCCTGGAGTGTACGAGGGAGCTCTGGAAACACCATATATTTT. Its translation: CAWSVRGSSGNTIYF.

V is TRBV9 and J is TRBJ2-3; D not certain. Trimming took off 4 bases at V and 4 bases at J, with 10 bases between the two ends. The CDR3 is 13 amino acids. Germline CDR1 and CDR2: SGDLS and YYNGEE. The CDR3 sequence is CASSPEVADTQYF. In nucleotides, the CDR3 is TGTGCCAGCAGCCCAGAGGTGGCAGATACGCAGTATTTT.

V gene TRBV29-1 combines with J gene TRBJ1-1; D not certain. The CDR3 contains 13 residues. V lost 2 bases, J lost 1 base, and 8 bases lay in between. CDR1 and CDR2 from the germline V gene are SQVTM and ANQGSEA. CDR3 DNA sequence: TGCAGCGTTGAAAGTCAGGCGAACACTGAAGCTTTCTTT. It translates to CSVESQANTEAFF. Full variable domain (missing parts from reference TRBV29-1 and TRBJ1-1): SAVISQKPSRDICQRGTSLTIQCQVDSQVTMMFWYRQQPGQSLTLIATANQGSEATYESGFVIDKFPISRPNLTFSTLTVSNMSPEDSSIYLCSVESQANTEAFFGQGTRLTVV.

This rearrangement joins TRBV7-9 to TRBJ2-1, with 9 bases aligning to TRBD2. V lost 3 bases, J lost 7 bases, and 13 bases stayed unmatched. This CDR3 region has 17 residues. CDR1 and CDR2 (germline): SEHNR, FQNEAQ (reference sequence). CDR3 protein: CASSLALRGGGANEQFF. CDR3 coding DNA: TGTGCCAGCAGCTTGGCCCTCCGTGGCGGGGGGGCAAATGAGCAGTTCTTC.

DNA of the CDR3: TGTGCCAGCAGCCATGAGACAGGGAGCGCTGAAGCTTTCTTT. Residues: CASSHETGSAEAFF. V and J are TRBV6-1 and TRBJ1-1; 7 nucleotides align to TRBD1. This CDR3 region has 14 residues. CDR1 and CDR2 (germline): MNHNS, SASEGT. Losses at the gene ends were 6 bases for V and 6 bases for J; bases not matched to a gene: 10.

The V gene is TRBV5-1, the J gene TRBJ2-2, with 14 nucleotides matching TRBD2. The CDR3 covers 17 residues. CDR1 is SGHRS and CDR2 is YFSETQ in the germline V gene. The V gene end was trimmed by 6 bases and the J gene end by 0 bases; junction bases not matched to a gene: 4. CDR3 DNA sequence: TGCGCCAGCATTAGGACTAGCGGGGGGACGAACACCGGGGAGCTGTTTTTT. Its protein is CASIRTSGGTNTGELFF.

The genes are TRBV19 and TRBJ1-1, with TRBD1 matching over 7 bases. CDR3 length: 12 residues. The V gene's germline CDR1 is LNHDA and CDR2 SQIVND (reference sequence). J lost 3 bases, V lost 11 bases, and 6 bases had no gene match. The CDR3 nucleotides read TGTGCCGCCGCGGACAGGTACACTGAAGCTTTCTTT. Amino acid sequence: CAAADRYTEAFF. Supplemented by reference TRBV19 and TRBJ1-1, the full variable domain reads DGGITQSPKYLFRKEGQNVTLSCEQNLNHDAMYWYRQDPGQGLRLIYYSQIVNDFQKGDIAEGYSVSREKKESFPLTVTSAQKNPTAFYLCAAADRYTEAFFGQGTRLTVV.

This clone has only one observation. The chain links TRBV5-1 to TRBJ1-5, with a weak D call TRBD1 (6 bases). V lost 0 bases and J lost 6, with 19 bases in between. CDR3 size: 17 residues. The germline V gene encodes CDR1 SGHRS and CDR2 YFSETQ. The CDR3: CASSLGLRGGGVQPQHF. CDR3 bases: TGCGCCAGCAGCTTGGGGTTGAGAGGGGGTGGGGTTCAGCCCCAGCATTTT.

The V call is TRBV29-1, the J call TRBJ2-5; TRBD2 aligns across 13 bases. The CDR3 length is 15 residues. J lost 5 bases, V lost 4 bases, and 7 bases had no gene match. The germline V gene encodes CDR1 SQVTM and CDR2 ANQGSEA. The CDR3 sequence: CSVALAGGPGETQYF. The DNA for the CDR3 is TGCAGCGTTGCACTAGCGGGAGGGCCGGGTGAGACCCAGTACTTC.

J is TRBJ1-2 and V is TRBV28; 7 bases are a match to TRBD1. The junction had 13 bases not matched to a gene; V was cut back by 6 bases and J by 6 bases. The CDR3 has 15 amino acids. Germline CDR1 and CDR2: MDHEN and SYDVKM. The CDR3 bases are TGTGCCAGCAGCCGGACAGGCCCTCCTTTGGATGGCTACACCTTC. Translated, it gives CASSRTGPPLDGYTF.

The chain recombines TRBV5-5 with TRBJ2-5; unclear D gene. Trimming stripped 0 bases from V and 2 bases from J, with 8 bases between. This CDR3 has 14 amino acids. CDR1 SGHKS and CDR2 YYEKEE come from the germline V gene (reference sequence). CDR3 nucleotides: TGTGCCAGCAGCTTGGGGGCCTCTCAAGAGACCCAGTACTTC. Translated, it gives CASSLGASQETQYF.

This rearrangement joins TRBV30 to TRBJ2-7, with 9 nucleotides matching TRBD1. The CDR3 is made up of 13 amino acids. Germline V gene lookup returns CDR1 GTSNPN and CDR2 SVGIG (reference sequence). V lost 5 bases, J lost 7 bases, and 9 bases stayed unmatched. The CDR3, as DNA: TGTGCCTGGGGCCGGGACAGGGCGCGGGAGCAGTACTTC. The encoded protein is CAWGRDRAREQYF.

The chain links TRBV14 to TRBJ2-1; 7 positions match TRBD2. The CDR3 totals 16 residues. V shed 1 base, J shed 10 bases, and the junction held 13 bases outside the gene matches. Per the germline V gene, CDR1 is SGHDN and CDR2 is FVKESK. CDR3 loop: CASSQGLPTSLYEQFF. The DNA for the CDR3 is TGTGCCAGCAGCCAAGGTCTTCCGACTAGCTTATACGAGCAGTTCTTC.